This entry lists 21 T cell receptor beta chains sequenced from one sample in a study of T cell responses to AZD1222 COVID-19 vaccine. Here immunoSEQ multiplex PCR was the method, and the copy in TCRdb shows in-frame clones only, minus some. Among 55,000 to 85,000 clones listed, 84% were seen once. This specimen was peripheral blood, taken on day 0 of AZD1222 vaccination. Source of these receptors: an adult in good health.

The chain links TRBV6-5 to TRBJ1-3, with D hard to call. V was pared by 6 bases and J by 0 bases, with 6 bases between. CDR3 length equals 13 residues. Per the germline V gene, CDR1 is MNHEY and CDR2 is SVGAGI. CDR3 coding DNA: TGTGCCAGCAGACCCTTCTCTGGAAACACCATATATTTT. Its translation is CASRPFSGNTIYF.

The rearrangement links TRBV4-2 to TRBJ1-3; D gene ambiguous. Trimming removed 0 bases from V and 2 bases from J, with 11 bases in between. CDR3 length: 16 amino acids. Germline assignment: CDR1 LGHNA and CDR2 YNFKEQ. In DNA, the CDR3 is TGTGCCAGCAGCCAAGACCCCGAGGGAACTGGAAACACCATATATTTT. It is translated as CASSQDPEGTGNTIYF.

The chain joins TRBV7-9 to TRBJ1-2; D may be TRBD1 (6 bases). V lost 5 bases to trimming and J lost 4 bases, with 11 bases between them. Per the germline V gene, CDR1 is SEHNR and CDR2 is FQNEAQ (reference sequence). The CDR3 sequence is 13 residues long. This CDR3 reads CASSAGHFYGYTF. In DNA form, the CDR3 reads TGTGCCAGCAGCGCGGGACACTTCTATGGCTACACCTTC.

This chain links TRBV29-1 with TRBJ2-5; a weak D match, TRBD1 (5 bases). There are 12 residues in the CDR3. V was shortened by 5 bases and J by 4 bases, with 11 bases between the two germline ends. CDR1 is SQVTM and CDR2 is ANQGSEA in the germline V gene. CDR3 DNA: TGCAGCGTTAAAGTAGGGGTAGAGACCCAGTACTTC. Translation gives CSVKVGVETQYF.

The genes are TRBV6-5 and TRBJ1-5; no definite D call. The length of the CDR3 is 15 residues. Trimming pared 6 bases from V and 4 bases from J, leaving 16 bases between. The V gene's germline CDR1 is MNHEY and CDR2 SVGAGI. CDR3 residues: CASRAPASRNQPQHF. As DNA, the CDR3 is TGTGCCAGCAGGGCCCCTGCCAGCCGTAATCAGCCCCAGCATTTT.

This sequence joins TRBV5-1 and TRBJ1-1; no reliable D call. V lost 4 bases and J 5 bases, leaving 12 bases between the germline ends. Germline V gene sequence: CDR1 SGHRS, CDR2 YFSETQ. The CDR3 has 13 residues. The CDR3 DNA sequence: TGCGCCAGCAGCCCGGCGGGGAGAACTGAAGCTTTCTTT. Translation gives CASSPAGRTEAFF.

The CDR3 DNA is TGTGCCTGGGACTTGTGGATGACTGAAGCTTTCTTT. It specifies CAWDLWMTEAFF. The chain links TRBV30 to TRBJ1-1, with no clear D. This CDR3 contains 12 residues. Germline CDR1 is GTSNPN and CDR2 is SVGIG (reference sequence). Trimming pared 5 bases from V and 5 bases from J, leaving 12 bases between.

This clone was observed a handful of times. The chain couples TRBV27 to TRBJ1-1; maybe TRBD1 (5 bases). CDR1 is MNHEY and CDR2 is SMNVEV in the germline V gene (reference sequence). The ends were cut back, 3 bases at V and 11 bases at J, with 22 bases in the middle. The CDR3 extends over 15 amino acids. The DNA of the CDR3 is TGTGCCAGCAGTTTTTTTTCCGGGACCAAGGAGCGTGCTTTCTTT. This encodes CASSFFSGTKERAFF.

The chain is built from TRBV5-1 and TRBJ1-4; a weak D match, TRBD1 (6 bases). Trimming removed 0 bases at V and 1 base at J, with 10 bases between. The CDR3 spans 16 residues. The germline CDR1 and CDR2 sequences are SGHRS and YFSETQ. Here the CDR3 DNA reads TGCGCCAGCAGCTTGGGACTGACAGGAACTAATGAAAAACTGTTTTTT. It specifies CASSLGLTGTNEKLFF.

The V and J genes are TRBV7-9 and TRBJ1-1; no definite D call. Germline loops: CDR1 SEHNR, CDR2 FQNEAQ (reference sequence). Trimming shortened V by 2 bases and J by 3 bases, and 7 bases separated the two germline ends. This CDR3 spans 13 amino acids. The CDR3 reads CASSLLGDTEAFF. The CDR3, as DNA: TGTGCCAGCAGCTTACTCGGCGACACTGAAGCTTTCTTT.

The V and J genes are TRBV5-4 and TRBJ1-1; 7 positions match TRBD1. Germline-derived CDR1 and CDR2 are SGHNT and YYREEE (reference sequence). CDR3 length equals 12 residues. Germline trimming cut 4 bases from V and 6 bases from J; bases unmatched to any gene: 3. CDR3 sequence reads: CASSPQGAEAFF. As DNA, the CDR3 is TGTGCCAGCAGCCCCCAGGGGGCTGAAGCTTTCTTT.

The gene calls are TRBV5-1 and TRBJ1-6; D is perhaps TRBD1 (5 bases). Germline V gene sequence: CDR1 SGHRS, CDR2 YFSETQ. V lost 4 bases to trimming and J lost 6 bases, with 17 bases between them. The CDR3 is made up of 16 amino acids. As DNA, the CDR3 is TGCGCCAGCAGCGCGGGACTCGCTCAAAGTAATTCACCCCTCCACTTT. It is translated as CASSAGLAQSNSPLHF.

The rearrangement uses TRBV6-5 and TRBJ1-4; TRBD1 matches 8 bases. After removal of 1 base from V and 7 bases from J, the junction contained 5 bases not matched to a gene. This CDR3 is 15 amino acids long. The germline CDR1 and CDR2 sequences are MNHEY and SVGAGI. The CDR3 DNA sequence: TGTGCCAGCAGTTACTTGACAGGGGAACGTGAAAAACTGTTTTTT. Its translation: CASSYLTGEREKLFF.

Regarding this clone: Germline is not matched at one junction end, which may reflect a read error. The chain combines TRBV2 with TRBJ1-2; a possible D gene is TRBD1 (5 bases). Germline lookup yields CDR1 SNHLY and CDR2 FYNNEI. The CDR3 covers 17 residues. This chain's CDR3 is CASREGLRDRGSYGYTF. The CDR3 DNA reads TGTGCCAGCAGAGAAGGGCTTCGGGACCGCGGCTCCTATGGCTACACCTTC.

The chain combines TRBV11-2 with TRBJ1-5; D not resolved. The CDR3 spans 13 residues. Germline loops: CDR1 SGHAT, CDR2 FQNNGV. V lost 3 bases and J 0 bases, leaving 3 bases between the germline ends. The CDR3 DNA reads as TGTGCCAGCAGCTTTAGTAGCAATCAGCCCCAGCATTTT. Translated, it gives CASSFSSNQPQHF.

To note about this clone: Other DNA sequences from this sample encode an identical CDR3 as well. V is TRBV5-1 and J is TRBJ1-1; weak D call: TRBD1 (6 bases). The CDR3 is 13 amino acids. CDR1 is SGHRS, CDR2 YFSETQ, per germline. Trimming took 7 bases from V and 1 from J, leaving 11 bases between them. CDR3 in DNA: TGCGCCAGCTCTCCGGGACAGAACACTGAAGCTTTCTTT. Its translation is CASSPGQNTEAFF. The whole variable domain, remainder taken from reference TRBV5-1 and TRBJ1-1, is KAGVTQTPRYLIKTRGQQVTLSCSPISGHRSVSWYQQTPGQGLQFLFEYFSETQRNKGNFPGRFSGRQFSNSRSEMNVSTLELGDSALYLCASSPGQNTEAFFGQGTRLTVV.

This sequence joins TRBV3-1 (or the pseudogene TRBV3-2) and TRBJ2-3; 9 nucleotides line up with TRBD2. There are 16 residues in the CDR3. Germline V lookup: CDR1 LGHDT, CDR2 YNNKEL (reference sequence). Trimming took 1 base from V and 3 from J; bases not matched to a gene: 5. The DNA for the CDR3 is TGTGCCAGCAGCCAAGTTTCTCTAGCGGGAACAGATACGCAGTATTTT. It yields the protein CASSQVSLAGTDTQYF.

This clone has only a few counts. The rearrangement joins TRBV7-8 to TRBJ2-7, with 7 bases fitting TRBD1. This CDR3 contains 16 residues. V dropped 5 bases and J dropped 2; count of bases not matched to a gene: 12. Germline CDR1 is SGHVS and CDR2 is FQNEAQ. CDR3 sequence: CASSPPLRDRAYEQYF. In DNA, the CDR3 is TGTGCCAGCAGCCCTCCACTCCGGGACAGAGCCTACGAGCAGTACTTC.

This clone was found a few times. The CDR3 loop is CASRPRGAGNNEQFF. CDR3 in DNA: TGTGCCAGCCGGCCGAGAGGAGCGGGGAACAATGAGCAGTTCTTC. This chain links TRBV3-1 (or the pseudogene TRBV3-2) with TRBJ2-1; 7 nucleotides match TRBD2. The trim removed 8 bases at V and 5 bases at J, leaving 12 bases unmatched. The CDR3 sequence is 15 residues long. In germline, CDR1 is LGHDT, CDR2 YNNKEL (reference sequence).

This rearrangement joins TRBV5-1 to TRBJ1-1; no firm D call. This CDR3 spans 15 amino acids. V gave up 1 base and J gave up 4 bases, with 14 bases separating them. Germline lookup yields CDR1 SGHRS and CDR2 YFSETQ. CDR3 DNA sequence: TGCGCCAGCAGCTTGCTGATCGGGGATTCCACTGAAGCTTTCTTT. It yields the protein CASSLLIGDSTEAFF.

There are a few counts of this clone. Other DNA sequences in this sample translate to the same CDR3. The chain is built from TRBV6-1 and TRBJ1-4, with a tentative D call TRBD1 (6 bases). The germline V gene encodes CDR1 MNHNS and CDR2 SASEGT. With 2 bases removed from V and 8 bases from J, the gap between germline ends came to 15 bases. The CDR3 spans 15 residues. CDR3 sequence (DNA): TGTGCCAGCAGTGAATTTGGGACCGGGGGCGAAAAACTGTTTTTT. Protein sequence: CASSEFGTGGEKLFF.